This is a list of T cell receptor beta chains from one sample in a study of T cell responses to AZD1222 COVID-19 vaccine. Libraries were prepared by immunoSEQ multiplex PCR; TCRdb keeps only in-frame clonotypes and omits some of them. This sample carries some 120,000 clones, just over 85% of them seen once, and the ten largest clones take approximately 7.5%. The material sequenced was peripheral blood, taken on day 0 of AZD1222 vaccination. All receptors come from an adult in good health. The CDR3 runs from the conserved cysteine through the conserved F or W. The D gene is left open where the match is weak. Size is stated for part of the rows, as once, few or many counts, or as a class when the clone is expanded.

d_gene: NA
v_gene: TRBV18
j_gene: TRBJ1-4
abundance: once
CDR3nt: TGTGCCAGCTCACCAAACAGGGATGAAAAACTGTTTTTT
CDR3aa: CASSPNRDEKLFF

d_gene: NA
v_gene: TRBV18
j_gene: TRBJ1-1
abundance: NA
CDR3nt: TGTGCCAGCTCGCCAACAGTGGGGAACACTGAAGCTTTCTTT
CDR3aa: CASSPTVGNTEAFF

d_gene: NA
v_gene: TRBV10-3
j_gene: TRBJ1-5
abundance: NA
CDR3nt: TGTGCCATCAGTGAAGGCCAGCGGACCCAGCATTTT
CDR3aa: CAISEGQRTQHF

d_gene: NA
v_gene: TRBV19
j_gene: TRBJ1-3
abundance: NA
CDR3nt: TGTGCCAGTAGTTCTGGATTCGTGAACACCATATATTTT
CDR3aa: CASSSGFVNTIYF

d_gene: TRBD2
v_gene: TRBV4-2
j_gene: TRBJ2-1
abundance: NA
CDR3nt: TGTGCCAGCAGCCAAGAACTAGCGGCCTACAATGAGCAGTTCTTC
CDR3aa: CASSQELAAYNEQFF

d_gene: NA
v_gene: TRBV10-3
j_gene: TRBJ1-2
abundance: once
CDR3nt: TGTGCCATCAGTAAACCGGAAGGGGACTATGGCTACACCTTC
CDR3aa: CAISKPEGDYGYTF

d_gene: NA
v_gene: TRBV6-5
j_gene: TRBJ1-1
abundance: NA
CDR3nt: TGTGCCAGCAGTTACGGGTCAAACACTGAAGCTTTCTTT
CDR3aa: CASSYGSNTEAFF

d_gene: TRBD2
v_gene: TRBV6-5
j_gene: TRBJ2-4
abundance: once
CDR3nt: TGTGCCAGCAGGGAGACTAGCCTGAACATTCAGTACTTC
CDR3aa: CASRETSLNIQYF

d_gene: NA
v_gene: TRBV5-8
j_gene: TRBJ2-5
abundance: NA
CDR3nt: TGTGCCAGCAGCTTGACAGGAGCTAGCCAAGAGACCCAGTACTTC
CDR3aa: CASSLTGASQETQYF

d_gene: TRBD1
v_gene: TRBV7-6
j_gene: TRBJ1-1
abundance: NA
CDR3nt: TGTGCCAGCAGCTTAGGAGGGACAGGCACTGAAGCTTTCTTT
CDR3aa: CASSLGGTGTEAFF

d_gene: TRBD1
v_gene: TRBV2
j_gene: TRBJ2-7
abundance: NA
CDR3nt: TGTGCCAGCAGTGGGGGACAGGGGGCTTCCTACGAGCAGTACTTC
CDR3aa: CASSGGQGASYEQYF

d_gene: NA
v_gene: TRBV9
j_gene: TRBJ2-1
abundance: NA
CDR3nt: TGTGCCAGCAGCGTAGGAGCGGAGCTATACAATGAGCAGTTCTTC
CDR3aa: CASSVGAELYNEQFF

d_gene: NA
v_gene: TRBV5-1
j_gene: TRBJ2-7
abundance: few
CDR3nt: TGCGCCAGCAGCTCCGGCCAGCCTAACTCCTACGAGCAGTACTTC
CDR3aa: CASSSGQPNSYEQYF

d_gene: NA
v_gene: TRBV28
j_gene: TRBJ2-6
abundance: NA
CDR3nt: TGTGCCAGCAGTCCGTGGGGTGGGGCCAACGTCCTGACTTTC
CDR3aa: CASSPWGGANVLTF

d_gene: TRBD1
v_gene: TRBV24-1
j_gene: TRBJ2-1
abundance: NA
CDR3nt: TGTGCCACCAGTGATCAGGGACAGGGGGCGAACAATGAGCAGTTCTTC
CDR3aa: CATSDQGQGANNEQFF

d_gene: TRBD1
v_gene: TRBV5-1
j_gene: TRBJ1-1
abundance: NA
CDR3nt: TGCGCCAGCAGCGCCAGGACAGGGTCGAACACTGAAGCTTTCTTT
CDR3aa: CASSARTGSNTEAFF

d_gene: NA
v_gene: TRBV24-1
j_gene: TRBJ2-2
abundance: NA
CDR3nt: TGTGCCACCAGTGATGGGGGGATGGCAACCGGGGAGCTGTTTTTT
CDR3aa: CATSDGGMATGELFF

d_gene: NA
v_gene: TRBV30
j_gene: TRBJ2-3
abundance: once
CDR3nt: TGTGCCTGGAGTGGGCAGGGGTTCACAGATACGCAGTATTTT
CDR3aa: CAWSGQGFTDTQYF

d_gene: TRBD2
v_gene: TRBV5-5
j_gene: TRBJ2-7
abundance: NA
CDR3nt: TGTGCCAGCAGCTTCGGACTAGCCCTACGGTACGAGCAGTACTTC
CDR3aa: CASSFGLALRYEQYF

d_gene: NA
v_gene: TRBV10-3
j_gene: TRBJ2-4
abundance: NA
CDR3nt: TGTGCCATCAGTGCGATACCTCAGTCCGGGAATGTAATTCAGTACTTC
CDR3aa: CAISAIPQSGNVIQYF

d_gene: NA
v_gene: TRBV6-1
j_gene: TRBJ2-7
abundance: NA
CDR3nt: TGTGCCAGCAGTGATGGGACAGGGACTAGGGTCTCCTACGAGCAGTACTTC
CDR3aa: CASSDGTGTRVSYEQYF

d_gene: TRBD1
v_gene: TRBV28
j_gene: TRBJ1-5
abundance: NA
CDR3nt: TGTGCCAGCAGTTTCGGGGGGACAGGAGAGCCCCAGCATTTT
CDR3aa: CASSFGGTGEPQHF

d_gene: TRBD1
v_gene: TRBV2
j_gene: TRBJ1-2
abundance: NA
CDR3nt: TGTGCCAGCCGCTGGACAGGGGAAAACTATGGCTACACCTTC
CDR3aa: CASRWTGENYGYTF

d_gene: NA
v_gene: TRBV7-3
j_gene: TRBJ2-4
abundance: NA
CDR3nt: TGTGCCAGCAGCCCCCGGCGAGGACACTTAGCCAAAAACATTCAGTACTTC
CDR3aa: CASSPRRGHLAKNIQYF

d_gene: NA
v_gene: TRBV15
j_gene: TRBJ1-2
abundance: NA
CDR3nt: TGTGCCACCAGCAGACGGCAAGTCGATGGCTACACCTTC
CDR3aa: CATSRRQVDGYTF

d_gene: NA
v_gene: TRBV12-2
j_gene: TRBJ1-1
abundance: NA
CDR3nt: TGTGCAAGTCGCTTCCCGAAGGACAGACGGGTAGCTTTCTTT
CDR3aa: CASRFPKDRRVAFF

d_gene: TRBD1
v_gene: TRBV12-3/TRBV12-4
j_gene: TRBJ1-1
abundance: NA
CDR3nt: TGTGCCAGCATGATCCGCAGGGGGACTGAAGCTTTCTTT
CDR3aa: CASMIRRGTEAFF

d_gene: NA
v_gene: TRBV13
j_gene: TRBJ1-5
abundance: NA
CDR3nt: TGTGCCAGCAGCTTACGAAGATCCAATCAGCCCCAGCATTTT
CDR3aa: CASSLRRSNQPQHF

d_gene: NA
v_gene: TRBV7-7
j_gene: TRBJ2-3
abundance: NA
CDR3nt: TGTGCTAGCAGCTTAGCCGGGGGGCCGACAGATACGCAGTATTTT
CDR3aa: CASSLAGGPTDTQYF

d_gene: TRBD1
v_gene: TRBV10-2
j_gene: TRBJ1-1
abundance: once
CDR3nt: TGCGCCAGCAGTGGGGGGGCAGGGGGCAAGGGTGAAGCTTTCTTT
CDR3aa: CASSGGAGGKGEAFF

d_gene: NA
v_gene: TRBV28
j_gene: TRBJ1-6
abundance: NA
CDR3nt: TGTGCCAGCGGGGGGGCGAGCTCCTATAATTCACCCCTCCACTTT
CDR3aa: CASGGASSYNSPLHF

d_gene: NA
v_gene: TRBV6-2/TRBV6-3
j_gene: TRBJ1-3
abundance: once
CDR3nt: TGTGCCAGCAGTTACTTTCCGAACCTCTCTGGAAACACCATATATTTT
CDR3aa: CASSYFPNLSGNTIYF

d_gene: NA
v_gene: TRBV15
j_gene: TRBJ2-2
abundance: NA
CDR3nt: TGTGCCACCAGCAGAGTGGGTGGGTTTGGAACCGGGGAGCTGTTTTTT
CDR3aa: CATSRVGGFGTGELFF

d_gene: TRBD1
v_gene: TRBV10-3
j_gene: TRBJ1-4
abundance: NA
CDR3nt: TGTGCCATCAGCCCCCTGGACAGGGGGCTTGCAACTAATGAAAAACTGTTTTTT
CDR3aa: CAISPLDRGLATNEKLFF

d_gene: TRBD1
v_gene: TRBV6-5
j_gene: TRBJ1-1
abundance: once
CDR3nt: TGTGCCCACAAACAGGGGGCCTTAAACACTGAAGCTTTCTTT
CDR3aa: CAHKQGALNTEAFF

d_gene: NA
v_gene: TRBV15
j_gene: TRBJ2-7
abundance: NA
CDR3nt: TGTGCCACCAGCAGAGTGGGGGGTAGTGCCGCCTACGAGCAGTACTTC
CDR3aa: CATSRVGGSAAYEQYF

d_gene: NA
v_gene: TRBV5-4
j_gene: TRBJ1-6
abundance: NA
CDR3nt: TGTGCCAGCAGCTTACCTTCCCTTTATAATTCACCCCTCCACTTT
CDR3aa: CASSLPSLYNSPLHF

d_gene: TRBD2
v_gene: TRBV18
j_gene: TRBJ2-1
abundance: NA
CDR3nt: TGTGCCAGCTCACCCCCCGGACTAGCGGGAGGAAACTACAATGAGCAGTTCTTC
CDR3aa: CASSPPGLAGGNYNEQFF

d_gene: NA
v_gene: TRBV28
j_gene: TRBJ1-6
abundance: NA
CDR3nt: TGTGCCAGCAGAGAACGAAATTCACCCCTCCACTTT
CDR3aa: CASRERNSPLHF

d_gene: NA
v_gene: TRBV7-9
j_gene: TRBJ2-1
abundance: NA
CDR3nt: TGTGCCAGCAGCTTAATGTCAGCTTCCTACAATGAGCAGTTCTTC
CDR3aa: CASSLMSASYNEQFF

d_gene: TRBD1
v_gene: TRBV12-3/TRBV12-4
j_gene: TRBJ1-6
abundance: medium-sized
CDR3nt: TGTGCCAGCAGACAGGGGAATTCACCCCTCCACTTT
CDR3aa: CASRQGNSPLHF

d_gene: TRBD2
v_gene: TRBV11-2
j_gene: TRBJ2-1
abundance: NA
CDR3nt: TGTGCCAGCAGCCCAGAAATAGCGGGTGGGCAGGATGAGCAGTTCTTC
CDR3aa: CASSPEIAGGQDEQFF

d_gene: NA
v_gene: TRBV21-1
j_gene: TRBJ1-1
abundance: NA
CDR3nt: TGTGCCAGCAGCAAAATCGGGTTTAAGCGGAACACTGAAGCTTTCTTT
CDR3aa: CASSKIGFKRNTEAFF

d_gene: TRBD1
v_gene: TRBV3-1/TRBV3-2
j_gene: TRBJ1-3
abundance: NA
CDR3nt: TGTGCCAGCAGCCAAGTAGGCACCGGGACAGGGGGCGGAAACACCATATATTTT
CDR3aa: CASSQVGTGTGGGNTIYF

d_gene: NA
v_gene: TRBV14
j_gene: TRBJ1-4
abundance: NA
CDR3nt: TGTGCCAGCAGCCAAGATGTGGGCGCGGGAGAAAAACTGTTTTTT
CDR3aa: CASSQDVGAGEKLFF

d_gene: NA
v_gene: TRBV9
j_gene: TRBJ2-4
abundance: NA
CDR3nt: TGTGCCAGCAGCCCTCGGGCAGGGTTAGCCAAAAACATTCAGTACTTC
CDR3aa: CASSPRAGLAKNIQYF

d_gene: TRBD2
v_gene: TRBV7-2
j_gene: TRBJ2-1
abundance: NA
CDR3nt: TGTGCCAGCAGCCCAGGGGTAGCGGGAGCTGGGGGGTACAATGAGCAGTTCTTC
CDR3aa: CASSPGVAGAGGYNEQFF

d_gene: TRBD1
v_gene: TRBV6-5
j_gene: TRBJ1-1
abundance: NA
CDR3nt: TGTGCCAGCAGCCTACAGGGGGAGGGGACTGAAGCTTTCTTT
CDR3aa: CASSLQGEGTEAFF

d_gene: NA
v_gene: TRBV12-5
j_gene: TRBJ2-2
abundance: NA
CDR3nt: TGTGCTAGTGGTTTGGGTCTTCACACCGGGGAGCTGTTTTTT
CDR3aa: CASGLGLHTGELFF

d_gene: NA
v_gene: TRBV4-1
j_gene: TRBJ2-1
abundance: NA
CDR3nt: TGCGCCAGCAGCCAGGTCAATCTAGTGACATACAATGAGCAGTTCTTC
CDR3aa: CASSQVNLVTYNEQFF

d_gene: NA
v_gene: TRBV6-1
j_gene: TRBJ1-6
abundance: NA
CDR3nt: TGTGCCAGCAGTGAAGCGCTGGGCAGTACCAGGTCACCCCTCCACTTT
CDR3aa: CASSEALGSTRSPLHF

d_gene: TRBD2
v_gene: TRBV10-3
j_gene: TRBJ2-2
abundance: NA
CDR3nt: TGTGCCATCAGTGAGTCGGGCGGGGGAAACACCGGGGAGCTGTTTTTT
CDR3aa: CAISESGGGNTGELFF

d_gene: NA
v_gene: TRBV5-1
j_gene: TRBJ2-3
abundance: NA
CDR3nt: TGCGCCAGCAGTCAGCAAGATACGCAGTATTTT
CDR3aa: CASSQQDTQYF

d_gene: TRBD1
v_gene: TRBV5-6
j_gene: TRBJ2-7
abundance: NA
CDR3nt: TGTGCCAGCAGCTTGGTCGGACAGGGGTCCTACGAGCAGTACTTC
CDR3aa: CASSLVGQGSYEQYF